Listed below are T cell receptor beta chains from one sample, sequenced in a study of neoadjuvant nivolumab and ipilimumab in lung cancer. Sequencing used immunoSEQ multiplex PCR; TCRdb keeps in-frame clones, though not all of them. Of around 24,000 clones listed, 82% are singletons. The sequencing used tumor tissue, collected after neoadjuvant nivolumab, alone or with ipilimumab, at or shortly before surgery. The source of these receptors is an adult with non-small cell lung cancer. Both conserved end residues are part of each CDR3. The order of the fields is CDR3 DNA, CDR3 protein, J gene, clone size, V gene, D gene. The D gene is left open where the match is weak. Size tells how often a clone was seen (once, few, many) or the class of an expanded clone, and some rows leave it out.

CDR3 DNA: TGTGCCAGCAGCGCCCGGACAGGGTTAGAGACCCAGTACTTC
CDR3 protein: CASSARTGLETQYF
J gene: TRBJ2-5
clone size: NA
V gene: TRBV5-5
D gene: TRBD1

CDR3 DNA: TGTGCCAGCAGCTTGGGCGGGCGCGAGCAGTACTTC
CDR3 protein: CASSLGGREQYF
J gene: TRBJ2-7
clone size: few
V gene: TRBV7-8
D gene: NA

CDR3 DNA: TGTGCCAGCAGTGATTCCCTGGGACACTACGAGCAGTACTTC
CDR3 protein: CASSDSLGHYEQYF
J gene: TRBJ2-7
clone size: NA
V gene: TRBV25-1
D gene: NA

CDR3 DNA: TGCAGCGTCGTCTCGGGACAGTACAATGAGCAGTTCTTC
CDR3 protein: CSVVSGQYNEQFF
J gene: TRBJ2-1
clone size: NA
V gene: TRBV29-1
D gene: TRBD1

CDR3 DNA: TGTGCCAGCAGCTTAGTAGGTACACAAGAGACCCAGTACTTC
CDR3 protein: CASSLVGTQETQYF
J gene: TRBJ2-5
clone size: NA
V gene: TRBV7-9
D gene: NA

CDR3 DNA: TGTGCCAGCACCGGTCAGGGGGCAGTCCCGGGGACTGAAGCTTTCTTT
CDR3 protein: CASTGQGAVPGTEAFF
J gene: TRBJ1-1
clone size: NA
V gene: TRBV7-8
D gene: TRBD1

CDR3 DNA: TGCAGTGCTAGAATGGGCCACGAGCAGTACTTC
CDR3 protein: CSARMGHEQYF
J gene: TRBJ2-7
clone size: NA
V gene: TRBV20-1
D gene: NA

CDR3 DNA: TGTGCCAGCAGCTTGCGACAAACAGTCCAGCATTTT
CDR3 protein: CASSLRQTVQHF
J gene: TRBJ1-5
clone size: few
V gene: TRBV12-1
D gene: NA

CDR3 DNA: TGCGCCAGCAGCTTGGGACTAGCGGGAGGAGCACTAGCCAAAAACATTCAGTACTTC
CDR3 protein: CASSLGLAGGALAKNIQYF
J gene: TRBJ2-4
clone size: NA
V gene: TRBV5-1
D gene: TRBD2

CDR3 DNA: TGCAGCGTCATAGAAGCTAGCACAGATACGCAGTATTTT
CDR3 protein: CSVIEASTDTQYF
J gene: TRBJ2-3
clone size: NA
V gene: TRBV29-1
D gene: NA

CDR3 DNA: TGTGCCAGCAGCTTGGGAGGGATTGTCGTGGATGAGCAGTTCTTC
CDR3 protein: CASSLGGIVVDEQFF
J gene: TRBJ2-1
clone size: NA
V gene: TRBV5-4
D gene: NA

CDR3 DNA: TGTGCCAGCAGCAAGACTAGCGGGAGCCACTACGAGCAGTACTTC
CDR3 protein: CASSKTSGSHYEQYF
J gene: TRBJ2-7
clone size: once
V gene: TRBV11-3
D gene: TRBD2

CDR3 DNA: TGTGCCAGCAGTGGTGCAACAGGGGCCCCAACGAAACTGTTTTTT
CDR3 protein: CASSGATGAPTKLFF
J gene: TRBJ1-4
clone size: NA
V gene: TRBV6-1
D gene: TRBD1

CDR3 DNA: TGTGCCAGCTCACCGGGCGCGCGGGGTGGCTACACCTTC
CDR3 protein: CASSPGARGGYTF
J gene: TRBJ1-2
clone size: NA
V gene: TRBV18
D gene: NA

CDR3 DNA: TGTGCCTGGACCCCTGCCCCATTTGGAGAGACCCAGTACTTC
CDR3 protein: CAWTPAPFGETQYF
J gene: TRBJ2-5
clone size: NA
V gene: TRBV30
D gene: NA

CDR3 DNA: TGTGCCAGCAGAAAATTGGGTGGGACGTTGGGAGAGACCCAGTACTTC
CDR3 protein: CASRKLGGTLGETQYF
J gene: TRBJ2-5
clone size: NA
V gene: TRBV5-5
D gene: NA

CDR3 DNA: TGTGCCAGCACCCCGATACAGTCAGCGGAAGACACTGAAGCTTTCTTT
CDR3 protein: CASTPIQSAEDTEAFF
J gene: TRBJ1-1
clone size: NA
V gene: TRBV28
D gene: NA

CDR3 DNA: TGTGTCGTTGTGGGTACAGGGAGCTCCTACGAGCAGTACTTC
CDR3 protein: CVVVGTGSSYEQYF
J gene: TRBJ2-7
clone size: NA
V gene: TRBV11-3
D gene: NA

CDR3 DNA: TGTGCCAGCAGCCTAAGGTATGAGCAGTTCTTC
CDR3 protein: CASSLRYEQFF
J gene: TRBJ2-1
clone size: NA
V gene: TRBV7-2
D gene: NA

CDR3 DNA: TGTGCCAGCAGCCAAGGTCTAGCGGGATCCTACGAGCAGTACTTC
CDR3 protein: CASSQGLAGSYEQYF
J gene: TRBJ2-7
clone size: few
V gene: TRBV4-2
D gene: TRBD2

CDR3 DNA: TGTGCCAGCAGCTTACCGGGACTAGCGGAGAGCACCGGGGAGCTGTTTTTT
CDR3 protein: CASSLPGLAESTGELFF
J gene: TRBJ2-2
clone size: NA
V gene: TRBV5-6
D gene: TRBD2

CDR3 DNA: TGTGCCATCACTAGGTCTAACTATGGCTACACCTTC
CDR3 protein: CAITRSNYGYTF
J gene: TRBJ1-2
clone size: NA
V gene: TRBV10-3
D gene: NA

CDR3 DNA: TGCAGCGTTGTACGGGGGTTTTCTCGTGGGGGTGGGGAAGAGACCCAGTACTTC
CDR3 protein: CSVVRGFSRGGGEETQYF
J gene: TRBJ2-5
clone size: NA
V gene: TRBV29-1
D gene: NA

CDR3 DNA: TGTGCCAGCAGCAAACAATGGGGGACTAGCGTTGCAGATACGCAGTATTTT
CDR3 protein: CASSKQWGTSVADTQYF
J gene: TRBJ2-3
clone size: NA
V gene: TRBV7-8
D gene: TRBD2

CDR3 DNA: TGTGCCAGCAGTGAACTTGACAGGTCCCCGGGGGGGGAGCTGTTTTTT
CDR3 protein: CASSELDRSPGGELFF
J gene: TRBJ2-2
clone size: NA
V gene: TRBV25-1
D gene: NA

CDR3 DNA: TGTGCCAGCGTTTTACGGGCGAACAATCAGCCCCAGCATTTT
CDR3 protein: CASVLRANNQPQHF
J gene: TRBJ1-5
clone size: NA
V gene: TRBV2
D gene: NA

CDR3 DNA: TGTGCCAGCTCTTCAGGGGGAGGGTCCTTT
CDR3 protein: CASSSGGGSF
J gene: TRBJ2-2
clone size: NA
V gene: TRBV7-9
D gene: NA

CDR3 DNA: TGTGCCATCAGTGAGTTCCAGGGGGCTGGGGCCAACGTCCTGACTTTC
CDR3 protein: CAISEFQGAGANVLTF
J gene: TRBJ2-6
clone size: NA
V gene: TRBV10-3
D gene: TRBD1

CDR3 DNA: TGTGCCAGCAGTGAAGTGGTTAGATTGGAGACCCAGTACTTC
CDR3 protein: CASSEVVRLETQYF
J gene: TRBJ2-5
clone size: few
V gene: TRBV6-1
D gene: NA

CDR3 DNA: TGTGCCAGCAGCTTCGGGGACAGGGCAAACTATGGCTACACCTTC
CDR3 protein: CASSFGDRANYGYTF
J gene: TRBJ1-2
clone size: NA
V gene: TRBV5-4
D gene: TRBD1

CDR3 DNA: TGTGCCAGCTCACTTGACAGGAACAGGGGAACCTACAATGAGCAGTTCTTC
CDR3 protein: CASSLDRNRGTYNEQFF
J gene: TRBJ2-1
clone size: NA
V gene: TRBV18
D gene: TRBD1

CDR3 DNA: TGTGCCAGCAGGGGGGCTCTAAGTAGCGGGGAGCTGTTTTTT
CDR3 protein: CASRGALSSGELFF
J gene: TRBJ2-2
clone size: NA
V gene: TRBV6-6
D gene: NA

CDR3 DNA: TGCAGCGTTGTGTTAGGGAATACTGGAAACACCATATATTTT
CDR3 protein: CSVVLGNTGNTIYF
J gene: TRBJ1-3
clone size: NA
V gene: TRBV29-1
D gene: NA

CDR3 DNA: TGTGCCAGCAGCGATCAGACTAGCGGGAGATTCTACGAGCAGTACTTC
CDR3 protein: CASSDQTSGRFYEQYF
J gene: TRBJ2-7
clone size: NA
V gene: TRBV5-5
D gene: TRBD2

CDR3 DNA: TGTGCCAGCAGCTTGAGTAGGAACACCGGGGAGCTGTTTTTT
CDR3 protein: CASSLSRNTGELFF
J gene: TRBJ2-2
clone size: NA
V gene: TRBV4-2
D gene: NA

CDR3 DNA: TGCGCCAGCAGCCCTCCTGGCGAGGTCGGCGAGCAGTACTTC
CDR3 protein: CASSPPGEVGEQYF
J gene: TRBJ2-7
clone size: NA
V gene: TRBV5-1
D gene: NA

CDR3 DNA: TGCGCCAGCAGCTTGGTGGTGGGGGCGAGCACTGAAGCTTTCTTT
CDR3 protein: CASSLVVGASTEAFF
J gene: TRBJ1-1
clone size: NA
V gene: TRBV5-1
D gene: NA

CDR3 DNA: TGTGCCAGCAGTAGCGGGATCGCAGATACGCAGTATTTT
CDR3 protein: CASSSGIADTQYF
J gene: TRBJ2-3
clone size: NA
V gene: TRBV7-7
D gene: TRBD2

CDR3 DNA: TGTGCCAGCTCACCAGACTCGATCGGAGGCTACACCTTC
CDR3 protein: CASSPDSIGGYTF
J gene: TRBJ1-2
clone size: NA
V gene: TRBV18
D gene: NA

CDR3 DNA: TGTGCCAGCAGTATAATCAACGGGGGTATGAACACTGAAGCTTTCTTT
CDR3 protein: CASSIINGGMNTEAFF
J gene: TRBJ1-1
clone size: NA
V gene: TRBV27
D gene: NA

CDR3 DNA: TGTGCCACCAGCAGAGAGAACCGGGGTTTTGGTGATGAAAAACTGTTTTTT
CDR3 protein: CATSRENRGFGDEKLFF
J gene: TRBJ1-4
clone size: NA
V gene: TRBV15
D gene: NA

CDR3 DNA: TGTGCCAGCAGTGAATGGGGGACAGGGAACTATGGCTACACCTTC
CDR3 protein: CASSEWGTGNYGYTF
J gene: TRBJ1-2
clone size: NA
V gene: TRBV25-1
D gene: TRBD1

CDR3 DNA: TGTGCCAGCAGTGAGATCCTTAACCAGCTATCCACAGATACGCAGTATTTT
CDR3 protein: CASSEILNQLSTDTQYF
J gene: TRBJ2-3
clone size: few
V gene: TRBV6-1
D gene: NA

CDR3 DNA: TGCGCCAGCAGCTTGCCCGCCCGGGGTGGCGGGGAGCTGTTTTTT
CDR3 protein: CASSLPARGGGELFF
J gene: TRBJ2-2
clone size: NA
V gene: TRBV5-1
D gene: NA

CDR3 DNA: TGCAGCGTTGAAAAGACAGGGCCAGAGACCCAGTACTTC
CDR3 protein: CSVEKTGPETQYF
J gene: TRBJ2-5
clone size: NA
V gene: TRBV29-1
D gene: TRBD1

CDR3 DNA: TGTGCCAGCAGCTTAGCTTGGTCCGAGCAGTACTTC
CDR3 protein: CASSLAWSEQYF
J gene: TRBJ2-7
clone size: NA
V gene: TRBV7-2
D gene: NA

CDR3 DNA: TGTGCCAGCTCACCGATACAGGGCCCCTACGAGCAGTACTTC
CDR3 protein: CASSPIQGPYEQYF
J gene: TRBJ2-7
clone size: NA
V gene: TRBV18
D gene: NA

CDR3 DNA: TGTGCCAGCACCCGAGGTACGGGACCCAGCTCGGCTTTCTTT
CDR3 protein: CASTRGTGPSSAFF
J gene: TRBJ1-1
clone size: NA
V gene: TRBV6-5
D gene: NA

CDR3 DNA: TGTGCCAGCAGGAAAAAGGGACAGGGGACAGATACGCAGTATTTT
CDR3 protein: CASRKKGQGTDTQYF
J gene: TRBJ2-3
clone size: NA
V gene: TRBV11-3
D gene: TRBD1

CDR3 DNA: TGTGCCATCACCCCCGGGGCGGGAGACACAGATACGCAGTATTTT
CDR3 protein: CAITPGAGDTDTQYF
J gene: TRBJ2-3
clone size: NA
V gene: TRBV10-3
D gene: TRBD2

CDR3 DNA: TGTGCCTGGAGGAAAGGGGGTGCCACCGGGGAGCTGTTTTTT
CDR3 protein: CAWRKGGATGELFF
J gene: TRBJ2-2
clone size: few
V gene: TRBV30
D gene: NA

CDR3 DNA: TGTGCCAGCAGTAATCTTAAGGCAGGGGGCTATGGCTACACCTTC
CDR3 protein: CASSNLKAGGYGYTF
J gene: TRBJ1-2
clone size: NA
V gene: TRBV5-6
D gene: TRBD1

CDR3 DNA: TGCGCCAGCAGCTTGGAGGTAGTCCCCTCGGCAGATACGCAGTATTTT
CDR3 protein: CASSLEVVPSADTQYF
J gene: TRBJ2-3
clone size: medium-sized
V gene: TRBV5-1
D gene: NA

CDR3 DNA: TGTGCCAGCAGCCAAGGAAGTGGGGGTTCTTACGAGCAGTACTTC
CDR3 protein: CASSQGSGGSYEQYF
J gene: TRBJ2-7
clone size: NA
V gene: TRBV4-2
D gene: NA

CDR3 DNA: TGTGCCAGCAGTACACAGTTCTCTGGGGCCAACGTCCTGACTTTC
CDR3 protein: CASSTQFSGANVLTF
J gene: TRBJ2-6
clone size: NA
V gene: TRBV2
D gene: NA

CDR3 DNA: TGCGCCAGCAGTGAGATCCCCACAGCGGGAGAGGCCGGGGAGCTGTTTTTT
CDR3 protein: CASSEIPTAGEAGELFF
J gene: TRBJ2-2
clone size: NA
V gene: TRBV10-1
D gene: TRBD2

CDR3 DNA: TGTGCCAGCAGAGGACAGACAGGGACCTATGGCTACACCTTC
CDR3 protein: CASRGQTGTYGYTF
J gene: TRBJ1-2
clone size: NA
V gene: TRBV6-5
D gene: TRBD1